Below, 13 T cell receptor beta chains from the same sample are listed, as sequenced in a study of blood T cell repertoires in COVID-19. The data were produced by immunoSEQ multiplex PCR, yet TCRdb's version contains in-frame clones alone and is incomplete. The sample lists 130,000 to 150,000 clones, 80% to 90% seen once, with under 15% in the top ten. The sequencing sample was made of peripheral blood. The receptors come from a man younger than 35 with COVID-19, enrolled during active disease.

The chain joins TRBV7-3 to TRBJ2-5, with 11 nucleotides matching TRBD2. CDR1 is SGHTA and CDR2 is FQGTGA in the germline V gene. With 5 bases clipped from V and 7 bases from J, the junction kept 6 bases outside the gene matches. There are 14 residues in the CDR3. CDR3 in DNA: TGTGCCAGCAGCGGTCTAGCGGGAGGCGGGACCCAGTACTTC. This translates into CASSGLAGGGTQYF.

J is TRBJ2-5 and V is TRBV10-3; 9 bases match TRBD1. The CDR3 is 14 amino acids. The J segment lost 5 bases and the V segment lost 6 bases, leaving 7 bases of the junction unmatched. Germline V CDR1 and CDR2: ENHRY, SYGVKD. Written as DNA, the CDR3 is TGTGCCATCAGCAGAGACAGGGGGAGGGAGACCCAGTACTTC. Translation gives CAISRDRGRETQYF.

The chain has TRBV11-3 and TRBJ2-1; 13 positions match TRBD2. This CDR3 has 16 residues. CDR1 is SGHNT, CDR2 YENEEA, per germline. The J segment lost 7 bases and the V segment lost 5 bases, leaving 8 bases of the junction unmatched. The CDR3 nucleotides read TGTGCCAGCAGCAGCACGGGACTAGCGGGAATAAATGAGCAGTTCTTC. It translates to CASSSTGLAGINEQFF.

The chain joins TRBV9 to TRBJ2-1; TRBD1 agrees at 7 bases. The CDR3 totals 15 residues. Germline values: CDR1 SGDLS, CDR2 YYNGEE. V gave up 2 bases and J gave up 4 bases; unmatched junction bases: 6. CDR3 sequence: CASSVLGQSYNEQFF. CDR3 nucleotides: TGTGCCAGCAGCGTTCTGGGACAGAGTTACAATGAGCAGTTCTTC.

The gene calls are TRBV6-5 and TRBJ2-7, with TRBD2 identical over 11 bases. Per the germline V gene, CDR1 is MNHEY and CDR2 is SVGAGI. This CDR3 has 14 amino acids. V lost 6 bases and J lost 4; bases outside the gene matches: 5. The CDR3 sequence: CASRGTSGVYEQYF. In DNA form, the CDR3 reads TGTGCCAGCAGGGGGACTAGCGGAGTGTACGAGCAGTACTTC.

V is TRBV19 and J is TRBJ1-1, with 11 bases that match TRBD1. Germline-derived CDR1 and CDR2 are LNHDA and SQIVND (reference sequence). The J segment lost 4 bases and the V segment lost 2 bases, leaving 6 bases of the junction unmatched. The CDR3 is 16 amino acids. This CDR3 reads CASSIFSGTGGTEAFF. CDR3 nucleotides: TGTGCCAGTAGTATATTCTCCGGGACAGGGGGCACTGAAGCTTTCTTT.

The gene calls are TRBV19 and TRBJ2-7, with 7 bases aligning to TRBD1. Trimming removed 5 bases from V and 3 bases from J; junction bases left unmatched: 19. This CDR3 contains 18 residues. In germline, CDR1 is LNHDA, CDR2 SQIVND (reference sequence). The CDR3 DNA reads as TGTGCCAGTAGTCATCGGGACAGTAGGACCCCCAACTACTACGAGCAGTACTTC. Protein: CASSHRDSRTPNYYEQYF. Full variable domain (rest looked up from reference TRBV19 and TRBJ2-7): DGGITQSPKYLFRKEGQNVTLSCEQNLNHDAMYWYRQDPGQGLRLIYYSQIVNDFQKGDIAEGYSVSREKKESFPLTVTSAQKNPTAFYLCASSHRDSRTPNYYEQYFGPGTRLTVT.

The rearrangement uses TRBV28 and TRBJ1-5, with TRBD1 matching over 8 bases. The germline V gene encodes CDR1 MDHEN and CDR2 SYDVKM. Germline trimming cut 3 bases from V and 6 bases from J; bases unmatched to any gene: 7. The CDR3 is 15 residues long. CDR3 DNA sequence: TGTGCCAGCAGTTTCCTCAGGGGGCTTAGTCAGCCCCAGCATTTT. Translating it yields CASSFLRGLSQPQHF.

The chain combines TRBV19 with TRBJ2-4; a possible D gene is TRBD1 (6 bases). In germline, CDR1 is LNHDA, CDR2 SQIVND (reference sequence). This CDR3 has 13 amino acids. V shed 5 bases and J shed 9 bases, with 14 bases lying between them. DNA of the CDR3: TGTGCCAGTAGTCCACAGGGTCGGCCCATTCAGTACTTC. It specifies CASSPQGRPIQYF.

This clone was seen only a few times. The V and J genes are TRBV4-1 and TRBJ1-5, with a possible D match to TRBD1 (5 bases). CDR3 size: 15 residues. Germline V gene lookup returns CDR1 MGHRA and CDR2 YSYEKL. V was clipped by 4 bases and J by 4 bases, with 14 bases between them. The CDR3: CASSLRVGGNQPQHF. The CDR3 nucleotides read TGCGCCAGCAGCCTCAGGGTCGGGGGTAATCAGCCCCAGCATTTT.

The chain uses TRBV4-1 and TRBJ2-2, with 10 nucleotides matching TRBD2. The V gene's germline CDR1 is MGHRA and CDR2 YSYEKL. There are 16 residues in the CDR3. Trimming took 6 bases from V and 0 from J; bases not matched to a gene: 4. CDR3: CASRLAGRPNTGELFF. CDR3 nucleotide sequence: TGCGCCAGCAGACTAGCGGGAAGGCCGAACACCGGGGAGCTGTTTTTT.

This clone was counted only a few times. The chain carries TRBV6-2 or TRBV6-3 and TRBJ2-3; 11 positions match TRBD1. The CDR3 consists of 14 residues. J was trimmed by 2 bases and V by 5 bases; bases with no gene match: 0. Germline loops: CDR1 MNHEY, CDR2 SVGEGT. The CDR3: CASSGQGATDTQYF. Written as DNA, the CDR3 is TGTGCCAGCAGTGGACAGGGGGCCACAGATACGCAGTATTTT.

This chain connects TRBV7-9 to TRBJ1-2; possibly TRBD1 for D (5 bases). V lost 6 bases and J 8 bases, leaving 10 bases between the germline ends. The germline CDR1 and CDR2 sequences are SEHNR and FQNEAQ (reference sequence). This CDR3 comprises 11 residues. This CDR3 is CASSVTGGYTF. The DNA of the CDR3 is TGTGCCAGCAGTGTAACAGGAGGCTACACCTTC.